This TCR beta chain was captured in a study of T cells in Graves' hyperthyroidism and ophthalmopathy. An absence of ophthalmopathy progression within 18 months meant stable Graves' hyperthyroidism. RNA transcripts gave rise to amplified TCR beta CDR3 regions. Primed by the HTBI set, a first-round RT-PCR was run on the TCR CDR3. TCRdb fed the multiplex PCR reads into MiXCR, producing one record per CDR3 protein. The sample holds around 520,000 distinct CDR3 sequences, around 15% seen once. Concerning this clonotype: Its antigen is unidentified.

CDR3 size: 12 residues. The V end was cut by 4 bases, the J end by 9 bases, with 11 bases between. Germline-derived CDR1 and CDR2 are SGHRS and YFSETQ. Regarding the study as a whole: Blood samples included most of the expanded thyroid clonotypes exceeding 0.001.

Sequencing was done on a sample of blood. This clonotype was obtained from a woman aged 40 to 49 with Graves' hyperthyroidism. V is TRBV5-1 and J is TRBJ2-1; the D gene is possibly TRBD2 (6 bases). CDR3 DNA sequence: TGCGCCAGCAGCGAGGTGGAGGGTGAGCAGTTCTTC. This codes for CASSEVEGEQFF.